The clone carrying this TCR beta chain was seen many times. Antigen: not known. This record comes from a study of T cells after yellow fever vaccination. The germline V and J ends were trimmed by 5 bases and 6 bases, with 16 bases remaining between them. CDR3 length: 13 amino acids. Germline CDR1 and CDR2: DFQATT and SNEGSKA (reference sequence). Study results and limitations: Reappearing after the booster were most of the clones from primary vaccination (roughly 95% CD4, around 88% CD8). Clonotypes shared by both compartments, CD4 and CD8, made up a small share.

5'RACE template switching produced TCR cDNA carrying a universal primer site and UMIs. TCRdb reprocessed the 5' RACE reads via MiXCR and lists one record per CDR3 protein. The sample holds about 160,000 distinct CDR3 sequences, approximately 6.8% seen once. V gene TRBV20-1 combines with J gene TRBJ1-1; D possibly corresponds to TRBD1 (5 bases). Material: CD4+ T cells sorted from PBMCs, obtained roughly 5 days after the first yellow fever vaccination. This receptor was identified in a man between 18 and 29 years old who received the YFV17D yellow fever vaccine. CDR3 DNA: TGCAGTGCTGTAACCAGGGTAGGTCCTGAAGCTTTCTTT. It encodes CSAVTRVGPEAFF.